Shown below are 24 T cell receptor beta chains from a single sample sequenced in a study of ipilimumab plus nivolumab after autologous stem cell transplantation. This table comes from immunoSEQ multiplex PCR, and its TCRdb copy is limited to in-frame clones, with some not included. The sample records approximately 6,900 clones, 80% to 90% being singletons. The sequences come from PBMCs, collected in a trial of ipilimumab plus nivolumab as post-transplant consolidation. These receptors originate from a female donor with multiple myeloma.

The genes are TRBV27 and TRBJ1-3; D is unclear. With 6 bases removed from V and 4 bases from J, the gap between germline ends came to 10 bases. The germline V gene has CDR1 MNHEY and CDR2 SMNVEV (reference sequence). The CDR3 covers 13 residues. The DNA for the CDR3 is TGTGCCAGCAGCCGGACGGGGGGAAACACCATATATTTT. Residues: CASSRTGGNTIYF.

The chain recombines TRBV19 with TRBJ1-4; D gene ambiguous. The CDR3 runs to 15 residues. Germline V gives CDR1 LNHDA, CDR2 SQIVND (reference sequence). Trimming removed 5 bases at V and 1 base at J, with 11 bases between. CDR3 residues: CASSRPGITNEKLFF. In nucleotides, the CDR3 is TGTGCCAGTAGTCGACCGGGCATAACTAATGAAAAACTGTTTTTT.

The chain couples TRBV2 to TRBJ1-2, with 8 bases lining up with TRBD1. Looked up from germline, CDR1 is SNHLY and CDR2 is FYNNEI. J was trimmed by 5 bases and V by 6 bases; bases with no gene match: 11. The length of the CDR3 is 15 residues. The CDR3 DNA reads as TGTGCCAGCAGGCCCCCCGCAGGGGGCCGATATGGCTACACCTTC. Protein: CASRPPAGGRYGYTF.

The genes are TRBV7-2 and TRBJ2-4, with 7 bases lining up with TRBD1. The CDR3 consists of 16 residues. V lost 5 bases to trimming and J lost 0 bases; unmatched junction nucleotides: 7. CDR1 and CDR2 from the germline V gene are SGHTA and FQGNSA. CDR3 coding DNA: TGTGCCAGCAGCCGCCGGACAGGCCTAGCCAAAAACATTCAGTACTTC. This codes for CASSRRTGLAKNIQYF.

This clone was found once. V and J are TRBV2 and TRBJ2-1, with D hard to call. Trimming took off 7 bases at V and 3 bases at J, with 10 bases between the two ends. CDR3 length: 13 residues. Germline V gives CDR1 SNHLY, CDR2 FYNNEI. Here the CDR3 DNA reads TGTGCCAGCACGGTGGCTAGCTACAATGAGCAGTTCTTC. As protein: CASTVASYNEQFF.

The chain joins TRBV9 to TRBJ2-3, with D perhaps being TRBD1 or TRBD2 (6 bases each). CDR3 length: 18 residues. V was cut by 2 bases and J by 3 bases, with 22 bases left in between. Germline lookup yields CDR1 SGDLS and CDR2 YYNGEE. CDR3 coding DNA: TGTGCCAGCAGCGTCCCCAGTTTTAGCGGAGGGGGAACAGATACGCAGTATTTT. Translating gives CASSVPSFSGGGTDTQYF.

The gene calls are TRBV5-4 and TRBJ2-1; TRBD2 aligns across 8 bases. Germline-derived CDR1 and CDR2 are SGHNT and YYREEE (reference sequence). The V gene end was trimmed by 0 bases and the J gene end by 6 bases; junction bases not matched to a gene: 5. This CDR3 is built from 15 residues. CDR3 in DNA: TGTGCCAGCAGCTTGGATGTCGGGACTAGCAATGAGCAGTTCTTC. It translates to CASSLDVGTSNEQFF.

J is TRBJ2-3 and V is TRBV7-9; no definite D call. Trimming stripped 1 base from V and 0 bases from J, with 17 bases between. Germline CDR1 and CDR2: SEHNR and FQNEAQ (reference sequence). The CDR3 is 18 amino acids. CDR3 DNA sequence: TGTGCCAGCAGCTTAGGGGTGGATGCCCTTTATAGCACAGATACGCAGTATTTT. Protein sequence: CASSLGVDALYSTDTQYF.

This clone was recorded once. The J gene is TRBJ1-5, the V gene TRBV19; no firm D call. V dropped 0 bases and J dropped 5 bases, with 2 bases sitting between them. The CDR3 length is 12 residues. CDR1 is LNHDA and CDR2 is SQIVND in the germline V gene (reference sequence). CDR3 sequence (DNA): TGTGCCAGTAGTATAGACCATCAGCCCCAGCATTTT. Translating it yields CASSIDHQPQHF.

This chain links TRBV5-4 with TRBJ1-4; 9 positions agree with TRBD1. This CDR3 has 15 residues. Trimming took 3 bases from V and 3 from J; bases not matched to a gene: 3. Germline V gene sequence: CDR1 SGHNT, CDR2 YYREEE (reference sequence). The CDR3 DNA follows: TGTGCCAGCAGCTCACAGGGGGCGGCTAATGAAAAACTGTTTTTT. As protein: CASSSQGAANEKLFF.

The chain has TRBV11-3 and TRBJ2-5; D might be TRBD1 (5 bases). CDR3 length: 16 amino acids. With 1 base removed from V and 1 base from J, the gap between germline ends came to 13 bases. Germline V lookup: CDR1 SGHNT, CDR2 YENEEA. The CDR3 DNA reads TGTGCCAGCAGCTTAGGAAGCTCGCAGGGCCAAGAGACCCAGTACTTC. Translated, it gives CASSLGSSQGQETQYF.

The chain joins TRBV6-6 to TRBJ2-7; TRBD1 matches 8 bases. Germline V gene lookup returns CDR1 MNHNY and CDR2 SVGAGI (reference sequence). The CDR3 covers 14 residues. Germline trimming cut 3 bases from V and 2 bases from J; bases unmatched to any gene: 3. CDR3 amino acids: CASSYGQGAYEQYF. CDR3 DNA: TGTGCCAGCAGTTATGGACAGGGTGCCTACGAGCAGTACTTC.

The chain recombines TRBV18 with TRBJ1-1; D is possibly TRBD1 (5 bases). The CDR3 loop spans 14 amino acids. V lost 5 bases and J lost 1, with 11 bases in between. Germline-derived CDR1 and CDR2 are KGHSH and LQKENI. The CDR3 sequence: CASSSETGNTEAFF. CDR3 bases: TGTGCCAGCTCATCCGAAACAGGGAACACTGAAGCTTTCTTT.

The J gene is TRBJ2-3, the V gene TRBV5-1; a possible D gene is TRBD2 (7 bases). Between the trimmed V and J ends, which lost 5 bases and 3 bases, there was a span of 16 bases. The germline V gene has CDR1 SGHRS and CDR2 YFSETQ. This CDR3 comprises 15 residues. The CDR3 DNA reads as TGCGCCAGCAGTCTTGGGGGGGCGAGGACAGATACGCAGTATTTT. This encodes CASSLGGARTDTQYF.

This rearrangement joins TRBV19 to TRBJ2-5, with TRBD1 identical over 11 bases. CDR1 is LNHDA, CDR2 SQIVND, per germline (reference sequence). V lost 5 bases, J lost 4 bases, and 6 bases stayed unmatched. This CDR3 region has 15 residues. CDR3 sequence reads: CASSPGQGARETQYF. DNA for the CDR3: TGTGCCAGTAGTCCCGGACAGGGGGCAAGAGAGACCCAGTACTTC.

This clone showed up just once. V and J are TRBV4-1 and TRBJ1-6; 7 bases match TRBD1. The CDR3 totals 16 residues. Germline V gene lookup returns CDR1 MGHRA and CDR2 YSYEKL. Unmatched junction bases numbered 12, after V lost 3 bases and J lost 10 bases. The CDR3 region is CASSQGSTGSISPLHF. The DNA for the CDR3 is TGCGCCAGCAGCCAGGGGTCGACAGGGTCTATCTCACCCCTCCACTTT.

The rearrangement links TRBV29-1 to TRBJ1-1; no clear D. V lost 5 bases and J lost 0, with 10 bases in between. The CDR3 is 13 amino acids. Germline CDR1 is SQVTM and CDR2 is ANQGSEA. The CDR3 DNA is TGCAGCGTTCAAACCACGGTGAACACTGAAGCTTTCTTT. Encoded protein: CSVQTTVNTEAFF.

This chain joins TRBV15 and TRBJ2-1, with TRBD1 as a possible D gene (5 bases). V gave up 1 base and J gave up 4 bases, with 8 bases separating them. The CDR3 is made up of 14 amino acids. Germline lookup yields CDR1 LNHNV and CDR2 YYDKDF (reference sequence). The CDR3 DNA reads as TGTGCCACCAGCAGAGTTGACAGATACAATGAGCAGTTCTTC. Translated, it gives CATSRVDRYNEQFF. The full variable domain, completed using reference TRBV15 and TRBJ2-1, is DAMVIQNPRYQVTQFGKPVTLSCSQTLNHNVMYWYQQKSSQAPKLLFHYYDKDFNNEADTPDNFQSRRPNTSFCFLDIRSPGLGDTAMYLCATSRVDRYNEQFFGPGTRLTVL.

This clone was picked up one time. The CDR3 region has the DNA TGTGCCAGCAGCGCCGGGACAGGGGGCTTCGGAGCTTTCTTT. Translating it yields CASSAGTGGFGAFF. The chain carries TRBV11-2 and TRBJ1-1; TRBD1 aligns across 12 bases. The germline gives CDR1 SGHAT, CDR2 FQNNGV. The CDR3 is 14 amino acids. J lost 10 bases, V lost 5 bases, and 8 bases had no gene match.

The chain employs TRBV28 and TRBJ1-2; no reliable D call. The length of the CDR3 is 13 residues. Trimming took off 3 bases at V and 4 bases at J, with 9 bases between the two ends. Germline CDR1 and CDR2: MDHEN and SYDVKM. The CDR3 coding sequence is TGTGCCAGCAGTTTCAGAGGGAGCTATGGCTACACCTTC. It yields the protein CASSFRGSYGYTF.

This clone was seen more than once but under ten times. The same CDR3 also results from other DNA sequences found in this sample. The rearrangement links TRBV28 to TRBJ2-7; 12 bases are a match to TRBD2. V was pared by 5 bases and J by 3 bases, with 2 bases of the junction left unmatched. Germline V lookup: CDR1 MDHEN, CDR2 SYDVKM. The CDR3 has 14 residues. The CDR3 is CASSLTSGSYEQYF. The CDR3 DNA reads as TGTGCCAGCAGTCTGACTAGCGGGAGCTACGAGCAGTACTTC.

This chain joins TRBV19 and TRBJ2-2; the D is unclear. CDR1 LNHDA and CDR2 SQIVND come from the germline V gene (reference sequence). Trimming removed 7 bases at V and 0 bases at J, with 12 bases between. CDR3 length equals 15 residues. As DNA, the CDR3 is TGTGCCAGTATTCAGCCAGCTGCGAACACCGGGGAGCTGTTTTTT. This encodes CASIQPAANTGELFF.

V and J are TRBV11-2 and TRBJ1-1; D is unresolved. The length of the CDR3 is 14 residues. Germline lookup yields CDR1 SGHAT and CDR2 FQNNGV. V lost 1 base, J lost 1 base, and 7 bases lay in between. The CDR3 DNA reads as TGTGCCAGCAGCTTAGGTGCGGGGAACACTGAAGCTTTCTTT. Protein sequence: CASSLGAGNTEAFF.

This clone has a single count. The chain links TRBV5-4 to TRBJ2-3, with TRBD2 identical over 14 bases. V was pared by 3 bases and J by 2 bases, with 2 bases of the junction left unmatched. The CDR3 is 16 residues long. Germline V gene data show CDR1 as SGHNT and CDR2 as YYREEE (reference sequence). Here the CDR3 reads CASSSGLAGVTDTQYF. CDR3 in DNA: TGTGCCAGCAGCTCGGGACTAGCGGGGGTCACAGATACGCAGTATTTT.